This is a list of T cell receptor beta chains from one sample in a study of cytomegalovirus exposure and HLA in healthy donors. Assay used: immunoSEQ multiplex PCR; TCRdb lists only in-frame clones, some missing. This table has 85,000 to 100,000 clones, around 80% appearing once. The sequencing input was PBMCs. These receptors all come from a male donor in good health and CMV-seropositive. The CDR3 runs from the conserved cysteine through the conserved F or W. D genes are given only for firm matches. Clone size is not always given. Where it is, it says once, few, many or a class for expanded clones.

CDR3 protein,CDR3 DNA,D gene,J gene,clone size,V gene
CSVRDRDDSYNSPLHF,TGCAGCGTCCGGGACAGGGACGACTCCTATAACTCACCCCTCCACTTT,TRBD1,TRBJ1-6,-,TRBV29-1
CASSRVAGALDTQYF,TGTGCCAGCAGCAGGGTAGCGGGGGCCTTGGATACGCAGTATTTT,TRBD2,TRBJ2-3,-,TRBV6-4
CASSEVGLLTGGNYGYTF,TGTGCCAGCAGTGAAGTCGGATTATTGACAGGGGGGAACTATGGCTACACCTTC,TRBD1,TRBJ1-2,-,TRBV6-1
CAISEGQSNQPQHF,TGTGCCATCAGTGAGGGGCAGAGCAATCAGCCCCAGCATTTT,-,TRBJ1-5,-,TRBV10-3
CASSDVGWRQNTEAFF,TGTGCCAGCAGTGATGTTGGTTGGCGACAGAACACTGAAGCTTTCTTT,-,TRBJ1-1,-,TRBV6-1
CAWSATGTYEQYF,TGTGCCTGGAGTGCGACAGGGACCTACGAGCAGTACTTC,TRBD1,TRBJ2-7,once,TRBV30
CAFGQGGTEAFF,TGTGCCTTCGGACAGGGCGGCACTGAAGCTTTCTTT,TRBD1,TRBJ1-1,-,TRBV30
CASSQEAVNTEAFF,TGTGCCAGCAGCCAGGAGGCAGTGAACACTGAAGCTTTCTTT,-,TRBJ1-1,-,TRBV11-3
CAISDRSYEQYF,TGTGCCATCAGTGACAGGTCCTACGAGCAGTACTTC,-,TRBJ2-7,-,TRBV10-3
CASSTGGYEQYF,TGTGCCAGTAGTACAGGGGGTTACGAGCAGTACTTC,TRBD1,TRBJ2-7,-,TRBV19
CASSLSTGGVYEQYF,TGTGCCAGCAGTTTATCGACAGGGGGCGTTTACGAGCAGTACTTC,TRBD1,TRBJ2-7,-,TRBV27
CASSPGLADFQETQYF,TGTGCCAGCAGCCCCGGGCTAGCGGACTTCCAAGAGACCCAGTACTTC,TRBD2,TRBJ2-5,-,TRBV7-6
CAWSLPDGGLETQYF,TGTGCCTGGAGTTTACCCGACGGGGGATTGGAGACCCAGTACTTC,-,TRBJ2-5,-,TRBV30
CASSGMTLLNTEAFF,TGTGCCAGCAGCGGAATGACACTCCTTAACACTGAAGCTTTCTTT,-,TRBJ1-1,-,TRBV5-8
CASSPDRVEQYF,TGTGCCAGCTCACCCGACAGGGTCGAGCAGTACTTC,TRBD1,TRBJ2-7,-,TRBV18
CASSQDFGNQETQYF,TGTGCCAGCAGCCAAGATTTCGGGAACCAAGAGACCCAGTACTTC,-,TRBJ2-5,-,TRBV14
CASERDRGLNGYTF,TGTGCCTCGGAAAGAGACAGGGGGCTTAATGGCTACACCTTC,TRBD1,TRBJ1-2,-,TRBV30
CASSIAHDSYEQYF,TGTGCCAGTAGTATCGCGCACGACTCCTACGAGCAGTACTTC,-,TRBJ2-7,-,TRBV19
CASAQSTRIEEQFF,TGTGCCAGTGCCCAGTCGACTAGGATCGAAGAGCAGTTCTTC,-,TRBJ2-1,few,TRBV19
CASSYLTSGADEQFF,TGTGCCAGCAGCTACCTGACTAGTGGGGCGGATGAGCAGTTCTTC,-,TRBJ2-1,-,TRBV7-6
CASSSADSINSYEQYF,TGTGCCAGCAGCTCGGCGGACAGTATCAATTCCTACGAGCAGTACTTC,-,TRBJ2-7,-,TRBV6-6
CSVGTSGGSYEQYF,TGCAGCGTTGGTACTAGCGGGGGCAGCTACGAGCAGTACTTC,TRBD2,TRBJ2-7,-,TRBV29-1
CARSAKPRGGEKLFF,TGTGCCAGAAGCGCCAAGCCCAGGGGAGGGGAAAAACTGTTTTTT,-,TRBJ1-4,-,TRBV5-3
CASSGRDRGQPQHF,TGCGCCAGCAGCGGCCGGGACAGGGGACAGCCCCAGCATTTT,TRBD1,TRBJ1-5,few,TRBV4-1
CASSHERGSPLHF,TGCGCCAGCAGCCACGAAAGAGGTTCACCCCTCCACTTT,-,TRBJ1-6,-,TRBV4-3
CASRTPGLAGGIVYEQYF,TGTGCCAGCAGGACCCCGGGACTAGCGGGGGGCATAGTCTACGAGCAGTACTTC,TRBD2,TRBJ2-7,-,TRBV27
CASSLGQYYNEQFF,TGTGCCAGCAGCTTGGGACAGTACTACAATGAGCAGTTCTTC,-,TRBJ2-1,once,TRBV5-6
CASSGDRAMGYTF,TGTGCCAGCAGTGGAGACAGGGCTATGGGCTACACCTTC,TRBD1,TRBJ1-2,-,TRBV25-1
CASSLGENTEAFF,TGTGCCAGCAGCTTAGGAGAGAACACTGAAGCTTTCTTT,-,TRBJ1-1,-,TRBV7-6
CASGDTWTPLHF,TGTGCCAGCGGGGACACCTGGACACCCCTCCACTTT,-,TRBJ1-6,-,TRBV27
CASSLVQTNTQPYEQYF,TGTGCCAGCAGCTTAGTTCAAACGAACACCCAACCCTACGAGCAGTACTTC,-,TRBJ2-7,-,TRBV11-2
CASRTFGQVYGYTF,TGTGCCAGCAGGACGTTCGGACAGGTCTATGGCTACACCTTC,TRBD1,TRBJ1-2,many,TRBV6-1
CAWSGLGQTYEQYF,TGTGCCTGGAGTGGCTTGGGACAGACCTACGAGCAGTACTTC,TRBD1,TRBJ2-7,once,TRBV30
CASSQEISGSYEQYF,TGTGCCAGCAGCCAAGAGATTAGCGGCTCCTACGAGCAGTACTTC,-,TRBJ2-7,-,TRBV4-2
CASSSWTGGTDTQYF,TGTGCCAGCAGCTCTTGGACAGGGGGCACAGATACGCAGTATTTT,TRBD1,TRBJ2-3,-,TRBV5-4
CASRNSGGANEQFF,TGTGCCAGCAGGAATAGCGGGGGGGCGAATGAGCAGTTCTTC,TRBD2,TRBJ2-1,-,TRBV6-1
CASSLEPGGTEAFF,TGTGCCAGCAGCTTAGAACCCGGGGGAACTGAAGCTTTCTTT,-,TRBJ1-1,-,TRBV11-2
CASSSPDRVGYTF,TGTGCCAGCAGCTCCCCTGACAGGGTTGGCTACACCTTC,TRBD1,TRBJ1-2,-,TRBV7-9
CASSERDSVTEAFF,TGTGCCAGCAGTGAACGGGACAGTGTCACTGAAGCTTTCTTT,TRBD1,TRBJ1-1,few,TRBV6-4
CASSLDPGDGELFF,TGTGCTAGCAGCTTAGATCCAGGGGACGGGGAGCTGTTTTTT,-,TRBJ2-2,few,TRBV7-7
CASSLGLAAQETQYF,TGCGCCAGCAGCCTCGGTCTAGCGGCCCAAGAGACCCAGTACTTC,TRBD2,TRBJ2-5,-,TRBV4-1
CASSLSYSGLGRRPNYGYTF,TGTGCCAGCAGTTTATCATATTCGGGACTGGGCCGAAGACCTAACTATGGCTACACCTTC,-,TRBJ1-2,once,TRBV27
CASSPQFGVETQYF,TGTGCCAGCTCACCACAATTCGGGGTCGAGACCCAGTACTTC,-,TRBJ2-5,-,TRBV18
CASSRAGALTDTQYF,TGTGCCAGCAGCCGAGCGGGGGCCCTCACAGATACGCAGTATTTT,TRBD2,TRBJ2-3,-,TRBV6-6
CASRYGTDGNTIYF,TGCGCCAGCAGGTACGGGACAGACGGAAACACCATATATTTT,TRBD1,TRBJ1-3,-,TRBV5-1
CASSVDGTEAFF,TGTGCCAGCAGCGTAGACGGCACTGAAGCTTTCTTT,-,TRBJ1-1,-,TRBV9
CASSTGTSQRTQYF,TGTGCCAGCAGCACTGGGACTAGTCAGCGGACCCAGTACTTC,TRBD2,TRBJ2-5,-,TRBV5-4
CASSPTQETQYF,TGTGCCAGCAGCCCTACCCAAGAGACCCAGTACTTC,-,TRBJ2-5,-,TRBV7-9
CASSLTTGGSSYEQYF,TGCGCCAGCAGCTTGACGACAGGGGGAAGCTCCTACGAGCAGTACTTC,TRBD1,TRBJ2-7,-,TRBV5-1
CASSQLDRGWEKLFF,TGCGCCAGCAGCCAGCTGGACAGGGGATGGGAAAAACTGTTTTTT,TRBD1,TRBJ1-4,few,TRBV4-1
CASSWGQVTGYGYTF,TGTGCCAGCAGTTGGGGGCAGGTCACGGGCTATGGCTACACCTTC,-,TRBJ1-2,-,TRBV6-5
CASSAGQGNSPLHF,TGTGCCAGCAGCGCGGGACAGGGGAATTCACCCCTCCACTTT,TRBD1,TRBJ1-6,-,TRBV7-8
CASSYSPGSGTEAFF,TGTGCCAGCAGTTACTCGCCGGGGAGTGGCACTGAAGCTTTCTTT,-,TRBJ1-1,-,TRBV6-5
CASSPPAQPIKYTHEQYF,TGTGCCAGCTCACCACCGGCCCAACCAATTAAATACACGCACGAGCAGTACTTC,-,TRBJ2-7,-,TRBV18
CASSIWQNTEAFF,TGTGCCAGTAGTATTTGGCAGAACACTGAAGCTTTCTTT,-,TRBJ1-1,-,TRBV19
CASSLSPTHGYTF,TGTGCCAGCAGCTTATCCCCTACCCATGGCTACACCTTC,-,TRBJ1-2,-,TRBV7-3
CASSAGTSDEQFF,TGTGCCAGCAGCGCCGGGACTAGCGATGAGCAGTTCTTC,TRBD2,TRBJ2-1,-,TRBV9
CSVEDQTGGYGYTF,TGCAGCGTTGAAGATCAGACAGGGGGCTATGGCTACACCTTC,TRBD1,TRBJ1-2,-,TRBV29-1